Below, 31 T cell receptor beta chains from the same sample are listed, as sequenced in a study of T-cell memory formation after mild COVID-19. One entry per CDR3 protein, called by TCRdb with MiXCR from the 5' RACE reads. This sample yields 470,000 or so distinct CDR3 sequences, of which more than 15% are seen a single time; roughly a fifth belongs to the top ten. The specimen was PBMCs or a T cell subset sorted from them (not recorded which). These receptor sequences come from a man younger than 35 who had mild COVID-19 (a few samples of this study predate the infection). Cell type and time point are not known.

CDR3 in amino acids: CSGMGGPNTGELFF. In DNA form, the CDR3 reads TGCAGCGGGATGGGGGGTCCGAACACCGGGGAGCTGTTTTTT. The chain joins TRBV29-1 to TRBJ2-2, with D tentatively TRBD2 (6 bases). V was shortened by 7 bases and J by 0 bases, with 12 bases between the two germline ends. The CDR3 covers 14 residues. The V gene's germline CDR1 is SQVTM and CDR2 ANQGSEA.

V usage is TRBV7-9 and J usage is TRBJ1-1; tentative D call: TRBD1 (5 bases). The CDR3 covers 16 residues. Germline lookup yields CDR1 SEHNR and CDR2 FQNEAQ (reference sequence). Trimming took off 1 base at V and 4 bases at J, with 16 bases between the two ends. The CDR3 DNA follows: TGTGCCAGCAGCTTAGAACCGGAGGGGCTGAGCACTGAAGCTTTCTTT. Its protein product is CASSLEPEGLSTEAFF.

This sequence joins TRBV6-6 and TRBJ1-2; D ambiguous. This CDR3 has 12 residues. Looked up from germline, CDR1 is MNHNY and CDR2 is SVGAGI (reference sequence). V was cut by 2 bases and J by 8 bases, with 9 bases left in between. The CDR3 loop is CASSYEARGYTF. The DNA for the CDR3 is TGTGCCAGCAGTTACGAGGCGCGAGGCTACACCTTC.

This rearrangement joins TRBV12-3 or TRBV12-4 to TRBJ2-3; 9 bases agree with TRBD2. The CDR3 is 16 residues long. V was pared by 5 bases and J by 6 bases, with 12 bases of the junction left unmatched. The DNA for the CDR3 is TGTGCCAGCAGTCTCCGACCAGCGGGGGGCAGGGATACGCAGTATTTT. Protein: CASSLRPAGGRDTQYF.

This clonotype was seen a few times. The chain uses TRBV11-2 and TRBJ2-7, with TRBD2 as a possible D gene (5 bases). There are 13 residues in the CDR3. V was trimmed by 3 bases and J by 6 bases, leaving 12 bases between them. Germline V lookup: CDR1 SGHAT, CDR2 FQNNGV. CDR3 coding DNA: TGTGCCAGCAGCTTTTACGGGGAAGGCGAGCAGTACTTC. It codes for CASSFYGEGEQYF.

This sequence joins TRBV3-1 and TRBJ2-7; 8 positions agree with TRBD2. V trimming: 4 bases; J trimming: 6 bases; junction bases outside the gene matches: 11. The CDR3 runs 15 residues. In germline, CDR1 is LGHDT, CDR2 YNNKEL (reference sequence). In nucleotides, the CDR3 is TGTGCCAGCAGCCTCCAGGGTAGCGGGGTAGGCGAGCAGTACTTC. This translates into CASSLQGSGVGEQYF.

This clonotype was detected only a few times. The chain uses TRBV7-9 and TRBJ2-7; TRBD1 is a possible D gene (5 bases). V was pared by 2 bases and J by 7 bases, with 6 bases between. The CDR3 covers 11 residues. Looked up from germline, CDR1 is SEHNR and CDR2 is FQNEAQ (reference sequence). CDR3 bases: TGTGCCAGCAGCTTACAGGGAGAGCAGTACGTC. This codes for CASSLQGEQYV.

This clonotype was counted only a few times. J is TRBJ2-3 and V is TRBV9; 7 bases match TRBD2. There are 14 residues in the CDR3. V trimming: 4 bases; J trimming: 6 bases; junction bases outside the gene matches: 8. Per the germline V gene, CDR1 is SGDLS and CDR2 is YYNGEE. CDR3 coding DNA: TGTGCCAGCAGCTTCGGACTAGTGAAGGATACGCAGTATTTT. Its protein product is CASSFGLVKDTQYF.

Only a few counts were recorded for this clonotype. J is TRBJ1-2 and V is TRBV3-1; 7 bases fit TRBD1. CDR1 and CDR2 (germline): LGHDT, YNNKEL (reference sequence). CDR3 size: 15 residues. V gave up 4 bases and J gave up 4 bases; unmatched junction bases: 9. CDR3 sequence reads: CASSRAWDRGYGYTF. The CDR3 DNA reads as TGTGCCAGCAGCCGGGCCTGGGACAGAGGCTATGGCTACACCTTC. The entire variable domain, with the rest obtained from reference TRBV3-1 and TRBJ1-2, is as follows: DTAVSQTPKYLVTQMGNDKSIKCEQNLGHDTMYWYKQDSKKFLKIMFSYNNKELIINETVPNRFSPKSPDKAHLNLHINSLELGDSAVYFCASSRAWDRGYGYTFGSGTRLTVV.

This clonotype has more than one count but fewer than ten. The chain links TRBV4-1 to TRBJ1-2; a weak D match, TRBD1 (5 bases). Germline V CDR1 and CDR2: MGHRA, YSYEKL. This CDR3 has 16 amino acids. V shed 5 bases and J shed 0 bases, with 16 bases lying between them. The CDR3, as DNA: TGCGCCAGCAGCTCCTCGTTAGACAGTACTAACTATGGCTACACCTTC. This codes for CASSSSLDSTNYGYTF.

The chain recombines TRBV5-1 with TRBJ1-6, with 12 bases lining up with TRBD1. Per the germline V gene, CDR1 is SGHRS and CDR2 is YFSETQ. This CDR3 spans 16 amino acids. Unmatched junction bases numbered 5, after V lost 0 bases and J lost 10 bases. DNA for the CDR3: TGCGCCAGCAGCTTGGACGGGACAGGGGGCAGATCACCCCTCCACTTT. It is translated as CASSLDGTGGRSPLHF. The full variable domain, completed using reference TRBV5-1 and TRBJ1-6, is KAGVTQTPRYLIKTRGQQVTLSCSPISGHRSVSWYQQTPGQGLQFLFEYFSETQRNKGNFPGRFSGRQFSNSRSEMNVSTLELGDSALYLCASSLDGTGGRSPLHFGNGTRLTVT.

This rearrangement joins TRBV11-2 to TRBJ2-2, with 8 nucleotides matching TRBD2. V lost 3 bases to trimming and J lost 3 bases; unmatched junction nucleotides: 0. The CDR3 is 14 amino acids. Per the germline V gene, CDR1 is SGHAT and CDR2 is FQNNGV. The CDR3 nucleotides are TGTGCCAGCAGCTTCGGGGGGGACACCGGGGAGCTGTTTTTT. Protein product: CASSFGGDTGELFF.

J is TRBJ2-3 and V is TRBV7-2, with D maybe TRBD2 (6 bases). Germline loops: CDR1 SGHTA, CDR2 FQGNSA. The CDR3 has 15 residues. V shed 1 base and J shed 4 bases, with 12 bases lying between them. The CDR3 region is CASSLVVGGSDTQYF. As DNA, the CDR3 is TGTGCCAGCAGCTTAGTCGTCGGGGGATCAGATACGCAGTATTTT. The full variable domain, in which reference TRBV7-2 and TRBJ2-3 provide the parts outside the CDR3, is GAGVSQSPSNKVTEKGKDVELRCDPISGHTALYWYRQSLGQGLEFLIYFQGNSAPDKSGLPSDRFSAERTGGSVSTLTIQRTQQEDSAVYLCASSLVVGGSDTQYFGPGTRLTVL.

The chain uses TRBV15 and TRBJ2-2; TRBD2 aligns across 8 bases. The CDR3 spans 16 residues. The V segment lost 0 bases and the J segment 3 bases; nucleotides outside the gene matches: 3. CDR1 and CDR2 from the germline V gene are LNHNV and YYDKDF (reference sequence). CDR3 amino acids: CATSREAGGYTGELFF. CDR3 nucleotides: TGTGCCACCAGCAGAGAGGCGGGGGGTTACACCGGGGAGCTGTTTTTT.

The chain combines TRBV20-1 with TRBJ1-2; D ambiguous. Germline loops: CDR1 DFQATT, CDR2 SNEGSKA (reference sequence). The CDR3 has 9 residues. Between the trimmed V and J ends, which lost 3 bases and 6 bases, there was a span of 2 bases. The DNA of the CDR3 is TGCAGTGCTAGCAATGGCTACACCTTC. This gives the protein CSASNGYTF.

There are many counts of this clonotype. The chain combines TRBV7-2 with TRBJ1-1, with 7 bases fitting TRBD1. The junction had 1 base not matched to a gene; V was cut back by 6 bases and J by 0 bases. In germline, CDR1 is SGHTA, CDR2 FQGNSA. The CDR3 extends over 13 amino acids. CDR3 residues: CASRQGMNTEAFF. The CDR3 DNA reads TGTGCCAGCAGACAGGGGATGAACACTGAAGCTTTCTTT.

CDR3 residues: CASSWVNAASGNTIYF. For the CDR3, the DNA is TGTGCCAGCTCATGGGTAAACGCCGCCTCTGGAAACACCATATATTTT. The gene calls are TRBV18 and TRBJ1-3; no firm D call. The V gene's germline CDR1 is KGHSH and CDR2 LQKENI. V was clipped by 5 bases and J by 0 bases, with 14 bases between them. The CDR3 has 16 residues.

The CDR3: CASSLTAGGPLSDTQYF. The CDR3 DNA reads as TGTGCCAGCAGCTTAACGGCGGGGGGCCCTCTCAGCGATACGCAGTATTTT. J is TRBJ2-3 and V is TRBV7-3; TRBD2 matches 8 bases. V was clipped by 0 bases and J by 6 bases; unmatched bases: 11. The V gene's germline CDR1 is SGHTA and CDR2 FQGTGA. The CDR3 consists of 17 residues.

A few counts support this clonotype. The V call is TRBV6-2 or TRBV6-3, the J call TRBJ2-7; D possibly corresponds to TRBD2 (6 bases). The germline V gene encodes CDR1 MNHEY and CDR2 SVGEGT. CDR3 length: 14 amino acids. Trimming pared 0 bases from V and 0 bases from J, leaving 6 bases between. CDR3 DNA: TGTGCCAGCAGTTACTCGACTAGCTCCTACGAGCAGTACTTC. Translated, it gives CASSYSTSSYEQYF.

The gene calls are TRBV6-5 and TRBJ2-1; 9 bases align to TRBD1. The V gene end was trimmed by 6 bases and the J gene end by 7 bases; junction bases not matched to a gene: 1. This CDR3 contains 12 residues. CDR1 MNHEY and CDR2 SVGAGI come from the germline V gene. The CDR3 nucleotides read TGTGCCAGCAGGGGGACAGGGAATGAGCAGTTCTTC. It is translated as CASRGTGNEQFF.

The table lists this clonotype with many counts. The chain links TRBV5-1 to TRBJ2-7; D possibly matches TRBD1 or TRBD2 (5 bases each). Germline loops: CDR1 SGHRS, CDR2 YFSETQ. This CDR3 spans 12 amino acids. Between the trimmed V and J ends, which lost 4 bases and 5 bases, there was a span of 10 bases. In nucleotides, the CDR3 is TGCGCCAGCAGCCGGGGCGAGAACGAGCAGTACTTC. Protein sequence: CASSRGENEQYF.

This chain's CDR3 is CASSYQTSVFGELFF. The CDR3 nucleotides are TGTGCCAGCAGTTACCAGACTAGCGTTTTCGGGGAGCTGTTTTTT. The chain is built from TRBV6-5 and TRBJ2-2; 8 bases are shared with TRBD2. Trimming cost V 2 bases and J 7 bases; bases outside gene matches: 6. Looked up from germline, CDR1 is MNHEY and CDR2 is SVGAGI. This CDR3 has 15 amino acids.

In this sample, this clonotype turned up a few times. Written as DNA, the CDR3 is TGTGCCAGCAGTGAAATCGGCTATGGCTACACCTTC. Amino acids: CASSEIGYGYTF. The genes are TRBV25-1 and TRBJ1-2; D remains ambiguous. Trimming pared 2 bases from V and 4 bases from J, leaving 5 bases between. The germline V gene has CDR1 MGHDK and CDR2 SYGVNS. The length of the CDR3 is 12 residues.

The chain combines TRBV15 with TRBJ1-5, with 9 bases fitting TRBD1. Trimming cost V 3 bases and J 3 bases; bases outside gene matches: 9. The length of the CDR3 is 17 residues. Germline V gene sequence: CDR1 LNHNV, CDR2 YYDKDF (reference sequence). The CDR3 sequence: CATSSGGQGDANQPQHF. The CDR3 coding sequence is TGTGCCACCAGCAGTGGGGGACAGGGCGATGCCAATCAGCCCCAGCATTTT.

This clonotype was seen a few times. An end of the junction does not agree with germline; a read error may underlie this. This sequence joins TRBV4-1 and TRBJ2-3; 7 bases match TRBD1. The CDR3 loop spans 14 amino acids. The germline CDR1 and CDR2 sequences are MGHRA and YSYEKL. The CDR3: CASSPTPGTETQYF. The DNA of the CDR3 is TGCGCCAGCAGCCCGACTCCCGGGACAGAGACGCAGTATTTT.

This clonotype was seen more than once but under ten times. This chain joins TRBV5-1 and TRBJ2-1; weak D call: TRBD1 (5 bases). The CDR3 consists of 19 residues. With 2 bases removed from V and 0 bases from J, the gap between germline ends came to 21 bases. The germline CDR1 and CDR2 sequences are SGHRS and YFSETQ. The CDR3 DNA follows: TGCGCCAGCAGCTTAAAGGGGCCCTCCTTAACGCCCTCCTACAATGAGCAGTTCTTC. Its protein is CASSLKGPSLTPSYNEQFF.

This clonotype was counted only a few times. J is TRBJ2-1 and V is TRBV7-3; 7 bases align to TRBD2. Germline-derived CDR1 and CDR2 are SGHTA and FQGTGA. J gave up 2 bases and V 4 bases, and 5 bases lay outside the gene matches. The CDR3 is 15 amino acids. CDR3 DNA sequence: TGTGCCAGCAGCTCGGGAGCGGGGACCTACAATGAGCAGTTCTTC. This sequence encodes CASSSGAGTYNEQFF.

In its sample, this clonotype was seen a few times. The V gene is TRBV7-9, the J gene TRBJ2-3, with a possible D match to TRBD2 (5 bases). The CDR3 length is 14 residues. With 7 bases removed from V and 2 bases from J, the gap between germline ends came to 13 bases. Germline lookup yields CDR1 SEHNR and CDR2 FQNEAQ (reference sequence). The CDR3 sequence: CASTGMAHTDTQYF. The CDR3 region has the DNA TGTGCCAGCACCGGGATGGCTCACACAGATACGCAGTATTTT. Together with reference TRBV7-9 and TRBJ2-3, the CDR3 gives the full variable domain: DTGVSQNPRHKITKRGQNVTFRCDPISEHNRLYWYRQTLGQGPEFLTYFQNEAQLEKSRLLSDRFSAERPKGSFSTLEIQRTEQGDSAMYLCASTGMAHTDTQYFGPGTRLTVL.

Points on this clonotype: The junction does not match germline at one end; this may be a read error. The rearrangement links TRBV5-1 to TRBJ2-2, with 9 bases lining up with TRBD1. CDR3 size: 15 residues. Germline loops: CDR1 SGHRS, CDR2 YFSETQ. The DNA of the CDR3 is TGCGCCAGCAGCGGGGGACAGGGTAACACCGGGGAGATGTTTTTT. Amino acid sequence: CASSGGQGNTGEMFF.

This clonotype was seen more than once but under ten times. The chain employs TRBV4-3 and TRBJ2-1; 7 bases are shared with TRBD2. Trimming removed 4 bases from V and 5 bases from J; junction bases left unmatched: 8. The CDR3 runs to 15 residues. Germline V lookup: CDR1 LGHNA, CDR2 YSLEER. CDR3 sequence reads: CASSPDWTRDNEQFF. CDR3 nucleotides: TGCGCCAGCAGCCCCGACTGGACTAGGGACAATGAGCAGTTCTTC.

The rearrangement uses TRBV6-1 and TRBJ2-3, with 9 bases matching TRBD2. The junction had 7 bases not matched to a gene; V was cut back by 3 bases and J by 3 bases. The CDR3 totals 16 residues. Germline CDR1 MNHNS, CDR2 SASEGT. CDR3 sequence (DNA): TGTGCCAGCAGTGATGGGCGGGGGGGCCTTACAGATACGCAGTATTTT. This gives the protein CASSDGRGGLTDTQYF.